This T cell receptor beta chain was captured by sequencing in a study of T cells expressing NK-cell markers. TCRdb reprocessed the 5' RACE reads; each CDR3 protein has one entry and no DNA is given. Listed are 500,000 to 700,000 distinct CDR3 sequences; approximately 4% falls within the top ten. CDR1 LGHDT and CDR2 YNNKEL come from the germline V gene (reference sequence). The length of the CDR3 is 15 residues. This clonotype originated in a man aged 18 to 29 in good health. Sequencing used blood T cells: a sorted CD56 or NKG2C T cell subset, CD4+ or CD8+ T cells, or bulk PBMC T cells (not recorded which). This sequence joins TRBV3-1 and TRBJ2-1; absent DNA, TCRdb's TRBD2 call cannot be checked. The CDR3 sequence: CATSRAGGRGNEQFF.